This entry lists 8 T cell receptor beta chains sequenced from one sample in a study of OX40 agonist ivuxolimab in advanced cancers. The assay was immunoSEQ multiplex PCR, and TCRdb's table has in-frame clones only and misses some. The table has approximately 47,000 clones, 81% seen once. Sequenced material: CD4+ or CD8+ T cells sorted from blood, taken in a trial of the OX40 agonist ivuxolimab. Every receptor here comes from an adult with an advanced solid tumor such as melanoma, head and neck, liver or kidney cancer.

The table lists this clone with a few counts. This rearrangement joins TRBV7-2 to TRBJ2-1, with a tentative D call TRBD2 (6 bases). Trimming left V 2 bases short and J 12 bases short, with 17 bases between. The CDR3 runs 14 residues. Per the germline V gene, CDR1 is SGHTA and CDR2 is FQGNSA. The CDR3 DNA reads TGTGCCAGCAGCTTATTGGAGGGAGTCGGGGGGCAGTTCTTC. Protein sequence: CASSLLEGVGGQFF.

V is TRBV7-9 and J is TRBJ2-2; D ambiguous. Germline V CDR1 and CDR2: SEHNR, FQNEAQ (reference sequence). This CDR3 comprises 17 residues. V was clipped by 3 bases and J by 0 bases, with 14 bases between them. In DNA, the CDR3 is TGTGCCAGCAGCTTCCCGTGGAACGAACCGAACACCGGGGAGCTGTTTTTT. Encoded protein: CASSFPWNEPNTGELFF.

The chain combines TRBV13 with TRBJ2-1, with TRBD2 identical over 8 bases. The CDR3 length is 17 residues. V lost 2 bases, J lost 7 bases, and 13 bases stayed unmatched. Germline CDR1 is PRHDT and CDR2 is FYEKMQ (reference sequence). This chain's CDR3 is CASSLSAAGGLGNEQFF. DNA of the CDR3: TGTGCCAGCAGCTTAAGTGCGGCGGGAGGTCTCGGGAATGAGCAGTTCTTC.

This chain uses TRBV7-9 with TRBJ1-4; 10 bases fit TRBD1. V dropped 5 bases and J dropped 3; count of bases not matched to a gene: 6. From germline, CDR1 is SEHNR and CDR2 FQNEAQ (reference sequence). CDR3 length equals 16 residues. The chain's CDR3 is CASSPGQGLSNEKLFF. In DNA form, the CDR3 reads TGTGCCAGCAGCCCGGGACAGGGGTTATCTAATGAAAAACTGTTTTTT.

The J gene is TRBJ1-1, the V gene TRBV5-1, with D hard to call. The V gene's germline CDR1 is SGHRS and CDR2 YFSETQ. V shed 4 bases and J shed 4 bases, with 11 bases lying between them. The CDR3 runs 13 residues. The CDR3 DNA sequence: TGCGCCAGCAGCCTGATCGGTGGCACTGAAGCTTTCTTT. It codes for CASSLIGGTEAFF.

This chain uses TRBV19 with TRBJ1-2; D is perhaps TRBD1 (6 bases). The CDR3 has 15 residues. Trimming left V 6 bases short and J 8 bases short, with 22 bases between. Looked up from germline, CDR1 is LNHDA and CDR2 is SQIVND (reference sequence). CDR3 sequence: CASRRKGETLKGYTF. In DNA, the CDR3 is TGTGCCAGTAGACGAAAGGGGGAGACCCTCAAAGGCTACACCTTC.

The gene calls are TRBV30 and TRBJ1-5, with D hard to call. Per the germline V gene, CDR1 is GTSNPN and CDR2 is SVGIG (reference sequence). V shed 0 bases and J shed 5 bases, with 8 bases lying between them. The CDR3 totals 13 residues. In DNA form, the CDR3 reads TGTGCCTGGAGTGTCTTCGGGGATCAGCCCCAGCATTTT. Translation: CAWSVFGDQPQHF.

The CDR3 is CASSQTSGRESGTQYF. CDR3 nucleotide sequence: TGCGCCAGCAGCCAAACTAGCGGGAGGGAAAGCGGTACGCAGTATTTT. The V gene is TRBV4-3, the J gene TRBJ2-3, with TRBD2 matching over 13 bases. V shed 2 bases, J shed 8 bases, and the junction held 7 bases outside the gene matches. Germline-derived CDR1 and CDR2 are LGHNA and YSLEER. The CDR3 length is 16 residues.